Below are 12 T cell receptor beta chains sequenced from a single sample in a study of blood T cell repertoires in COVID-19. Assay: immunoSEQ multiplex PCR; the TCRdb copy retains only in-frame clones and omits some. The repertoire holds around 190,000 clones, with approximately 80% as singletons. Material for sequencing was peripheral blood. These receptors all come from a human donor in a cohort sampled during active COVID-19.

The V call is TRBV20-1, the J call TRBJ2-5; TRBD1 is a possible D gene (6 bases). CDR3 length equals 14 residues. Germline assignment: CDR1 DFQATT and CDR2 SNEGSKA (reference sequence). V was clipped by 3 bases and J by 2 bases, with 13 bases between them. The DNA for the CDR3 is TGCAGTGCTAGTACAGGGTCGGTACAAGAGACCCAGTACTTC. Amino acids: CSASTGSVQETQYF.

The chain combines TRBV7-9 with TRBJ2-3; D not certain. In germline, CDR1 is SEHNR, CDR2 FQNEAQ (reference sequence). The length of the CDR3 is 14 residues. V lost 1 base and J 3 bases, leaving 8 bases between the germline ends. As DNA, the CDR3 is TGTGCCAGCAGCTTAGTGGTCGAGACAGATACGCAGTATTTT. Encoded protein: CASSLVVETDTQYF.

In its sample, this clone was seen a few times. The rearrangement joins TRBV6-5 to TRBJ2-5, with TRBD1 matching over 11 bases. The CDR3 sequence is 15 residues long. The germline CDR1 and CDR2 sequences are MNHEY and SVGAGI. The junction had 6 bases not matched to a gene; V was cut back by 4 bases and J by 5 bases. The CDR3 DNA follows: TGTGCCAGCAGTTCGGACAGGGGGCACGGCGAGACCCAGTACTTC. Its translation is CASSSDRGHGETQYF.

The chain employs TRBV7-2 and TRBJ1-5, with D perhaps TRBD1 (5 bases). The germline V gene encodes CDR1 SGHTA and CDR2 FQGNSA. The CDR3 covers 14 residues. V lost 4 bases to trimming and J lost 6 bases, with 13 bases between them. The CDR3 sequence is CASSSQGLGQPQHF. Here the CDR3 DNA reads TGTGCCAGCAGCTCCCAGGGATTGGGTCAGCCCCAGCATTTT.

This clone has more than one count but fewer than ten. Other DNA sequences in the sample encode the same CDR3. The chain has TRBV7-8 and TRBJ2-2; 10 bases are a match to TRBD2. V shed 1 base and J 0 bases; nucleotides not matched to a gene: 2. CDR1 is SGHVS, CDR2 FQNEAQ, per germline. The CDR3 is 17 amino acids. CDR3 in amino acids: CASSLGLAGTNTGELFF. The CDR3 DNA reads TGTGCCAGCAGCTTAGGACTAGCGGGCACGAACACCGGGGAGCTGTTTTTT. The full variable domain, with the rest looked up from reference TRBV7-8 and TRBJ2-2, is GAGVSQSPRYKVAKRGQDVALRCDPISGHVSLFWYQQALGQGPEFLTYFQNEAQLDKSGLPSDRFFAERPEGSVSTLKIQRTQQEDSAVYLCASSLGLAGTNTGELFFGEGSRLTVL.

The chain couples TRBV6-1 to TRBJ2-1; D is perhaps TRBD2 (6 bases). The CDR3 extends over 15 amino acids. Trimming took off 1 base at V and 3 bases at J, with 10 bases between the two ends. CDR1 is MNHNS and CDR2 is SASEGT in the germline V gene. The CDR3 coding sequence is TGTGCCAGCAGTGAAGGGGGACTGAGCTACAATGAGCAGTTCTTC. Its translation is CASSEGGLSYNEQFF.

This clone was counted between two and nine times. The rearrangement links TRBV7-8 to TRBJ2-1; the D is unclear. Deletions cut 5 bases from V and 8 bases from J, with 13 bases between. Germline assignment: CDR1 SGHVS and CDR2 FQNEAQ. The CDR3 is made up of 13 amino acids. The CDR3 region is CASSRAAVYEQFF. The CDR3 coding sequence is TGTGCCAGCAGCCGCGCCGCAGTCTATGAGCAGTTCTTC.

J is TRBJ2-1 and V is TRBV6-6; D gene ambiguous. The V and J ends lost 6 bases and 5 bases respectively, with 17 bases between them. Per the germline V gene, CDR1 is MNHNY and CDR2 is SVGAGI (reference sequence). This CDR3 spans 15 amino acids. The DNA of the CDR3 is TGTGCCAGCAGCGACAAGACCCTAAGCAACAATGAGCAGTTCTTC. Residues: CASSDKTLSNNEQFF.

CDR3 DNA sequence: TGTGCCTGGAGTCTTTCGGGTGGCCACAATGAGCAGTTCTTC. Amino acids: CAWSLSGGHNEQFF. The chain employs TRBV30 and TRBJ2-1, with D hard to call. The germline V gene encodes CDR1 GTSNPN and CDR2 SVGIG (reference sequence). The V end lost 2 bases, the J end lost 5 bases, and 13 bases lay between the germline ends. The CDR3 totals 14 residues.

The CDR3 region is CATSDPGTGTYEQYF. DNA for the CDR3: TGTGCCACCAGTGATCCCGGGACAGGTACCTACGAGCAGTACTTC. The V gene is TRBV24-1, the J gene TRBJ2-7, with 8 bases identical to TRBD1. This CDR3 spans 15 amino acids. J lost 2 bases, V lost 3 bases, and 5 bases had no gene match. CDR1 and CDR2 (germline): KGHDR, SFDVKD.

The rearrangement joins TRBV5-1 to TRBJ2-1; TRBD2 matches 10 bases. The CDR3 extends over 15 amino acids. Germline V gene sequence: CDR1 SGHRS, CDR2 YFSETQ. With V trimmed by 4 bases and J by 6 bases, 7 bases remained unmatched. In nucleotides, the CDR3 is TGCGCCAGCAGCGCCCTAGCGGGAGCGAGCAATGAGCAGTTCTTC. Protein sequence: CASSALAGASNEQFF.

This chain uses TRBV5-8 with TRBJ2-7; TRBD2 is a possible D gene (6 bases). The CDR3 is 14 amino acids. Germline CDR1 and CDR2: SGHTS and YDEGEE. V lost 0 bases and J lost 0, with 7 bases in between. The CDR3 spells CASSLDGSSYEQYF. As DNA, the CDR3 is TGTGCCAGCAGCTTGGACGGGAGCTCCTACGAGCAGTACTTC.